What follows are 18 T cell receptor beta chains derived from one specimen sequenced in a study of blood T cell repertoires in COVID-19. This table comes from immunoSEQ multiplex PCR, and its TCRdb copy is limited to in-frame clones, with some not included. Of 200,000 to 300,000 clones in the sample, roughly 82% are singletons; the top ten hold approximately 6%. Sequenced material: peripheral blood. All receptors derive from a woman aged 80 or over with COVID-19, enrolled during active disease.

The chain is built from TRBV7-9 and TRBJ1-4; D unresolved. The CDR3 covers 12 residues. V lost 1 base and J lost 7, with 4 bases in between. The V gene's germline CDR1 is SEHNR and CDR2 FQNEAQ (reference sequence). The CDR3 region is CASSLGSEKLFF. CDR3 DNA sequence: TGTGCCAGCAGCTTAGGGAGTGAAAAACTGTTTTTT.

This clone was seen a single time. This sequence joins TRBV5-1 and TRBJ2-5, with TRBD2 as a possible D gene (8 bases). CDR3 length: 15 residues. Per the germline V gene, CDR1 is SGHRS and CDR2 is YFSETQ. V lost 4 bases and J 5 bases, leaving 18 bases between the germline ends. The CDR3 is CASSPTGGGRETQYF. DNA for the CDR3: TGCGCCAGCAGCCCAACGGGAGGGGGCAGGGAGACCCAGTACTTC.

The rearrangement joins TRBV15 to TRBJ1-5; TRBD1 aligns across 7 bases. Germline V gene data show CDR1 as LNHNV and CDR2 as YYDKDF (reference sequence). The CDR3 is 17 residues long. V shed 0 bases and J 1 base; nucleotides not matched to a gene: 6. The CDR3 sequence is CATSRDAQQGSNQPQHF. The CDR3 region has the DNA TGTGCCACCAGCAGAGATGCCCAACAGGGGAGCAATCAGCCCCAGCATTTT.

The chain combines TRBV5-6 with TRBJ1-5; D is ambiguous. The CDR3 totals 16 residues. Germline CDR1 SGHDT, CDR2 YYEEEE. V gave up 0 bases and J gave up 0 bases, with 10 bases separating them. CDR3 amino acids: CASSLGPDYSNQPQHF. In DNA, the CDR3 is TGTGCCAGCAGCTTGGGGCCGGACTATAGCAATCAGCCCCAGCATTTT.

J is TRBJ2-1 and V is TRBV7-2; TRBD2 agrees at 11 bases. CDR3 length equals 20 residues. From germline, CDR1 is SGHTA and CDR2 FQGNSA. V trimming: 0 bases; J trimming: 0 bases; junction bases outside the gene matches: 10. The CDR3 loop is CASSLALASGGRSSYNEQFF. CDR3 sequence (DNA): TGTGCCAGCAGCTTAGCGTTGGCTAGCGGGGGGCGAAGCTCCTACAATGAGCAGTTCTTC.

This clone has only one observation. The CDR3 is CASSRTANSPLHF. CDR3 sequence (DNA): TGTGCCAGCAGCCGGACAGCCAATTCACCCCTCCACTTT. This chain links TRBV12-3 or TRBV12-4 with TRBJ1-6; tentatively, D is TRBD1 (6 bases). The CDR3 consists of 13 residues. V was shortened by 6 bases and J by 7 bases, with 10 bases between the two germline ends.

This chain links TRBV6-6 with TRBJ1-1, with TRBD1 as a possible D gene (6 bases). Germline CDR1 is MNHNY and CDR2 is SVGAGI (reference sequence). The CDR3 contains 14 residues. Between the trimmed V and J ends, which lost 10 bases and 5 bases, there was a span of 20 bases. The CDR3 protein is CAIRGGGKWTEAFF. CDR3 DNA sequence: TGTGCCATACGGGGAGGGGGGAAATGGACTGAAGCTTTCTTT.

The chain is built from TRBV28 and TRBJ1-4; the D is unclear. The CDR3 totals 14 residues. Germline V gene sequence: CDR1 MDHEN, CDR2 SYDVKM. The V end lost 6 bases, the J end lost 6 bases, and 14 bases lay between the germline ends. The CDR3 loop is CASSLPGEHEKLFF. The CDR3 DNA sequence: TGTGCCAGCAGCCTACCCGGAGAGCATGAAAAACTGTTTTTT.

The CDR3, as DNA: TGTGCCAGCAGCGTAGGGACAGGCTCTGGAAACACCATATATTTT. The encoded protein is CASSVGTGSGNTIYF. The chain is built from TRBV7-2 and TRBJ1-3, with TRBD1 matching over 8 bases. With V trimmed by 5 bases and J by 0 bases, 3 bases remained unmatched. This CDR3 has 15 amino acids. Germline CDR1 and CDR2: SGHTA and FQGNSA.

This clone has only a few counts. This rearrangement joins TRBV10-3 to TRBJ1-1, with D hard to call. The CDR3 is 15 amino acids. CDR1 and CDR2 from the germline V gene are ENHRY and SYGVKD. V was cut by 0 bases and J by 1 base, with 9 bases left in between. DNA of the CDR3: TGTGCCATCAGTGAGTCGAGGCCAGCGAACACTGAAGCTTTCTTT. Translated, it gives CAISESRPANTEAFF.

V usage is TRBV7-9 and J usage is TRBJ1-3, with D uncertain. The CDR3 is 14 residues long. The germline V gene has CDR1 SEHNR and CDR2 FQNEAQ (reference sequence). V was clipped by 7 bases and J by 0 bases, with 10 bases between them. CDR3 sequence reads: CASTQARSGNTIYF. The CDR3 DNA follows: TGTGCCAGCACCCAGGCACGCTCTGGAAACACCATATATTTT.

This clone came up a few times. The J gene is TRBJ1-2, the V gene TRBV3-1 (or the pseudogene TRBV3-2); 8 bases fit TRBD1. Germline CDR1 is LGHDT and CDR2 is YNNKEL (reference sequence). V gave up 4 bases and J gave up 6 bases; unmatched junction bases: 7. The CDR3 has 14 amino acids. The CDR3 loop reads CASSRSGQGDGYTF. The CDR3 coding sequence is TGTGCCAGCAGCCGAAGTGGACAGGGCGATGGCTACACCTTC.

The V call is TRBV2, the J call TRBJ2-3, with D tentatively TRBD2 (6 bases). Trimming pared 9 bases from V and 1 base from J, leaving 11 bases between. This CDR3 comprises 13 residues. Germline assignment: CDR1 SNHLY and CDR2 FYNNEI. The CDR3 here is CASRTGGTDTQYF. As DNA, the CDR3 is TGTGCCAGTAGGACGGGGGGCACAGATACGCAGTATTTT.

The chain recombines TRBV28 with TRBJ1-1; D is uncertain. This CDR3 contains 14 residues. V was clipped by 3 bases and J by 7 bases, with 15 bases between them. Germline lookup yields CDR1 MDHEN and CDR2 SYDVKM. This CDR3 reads CASSLMGAYGEAFF. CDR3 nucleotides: TGTGCCAGCAGTTTGATGGGCGCTTACGGTGAAGCTTTCTTT.

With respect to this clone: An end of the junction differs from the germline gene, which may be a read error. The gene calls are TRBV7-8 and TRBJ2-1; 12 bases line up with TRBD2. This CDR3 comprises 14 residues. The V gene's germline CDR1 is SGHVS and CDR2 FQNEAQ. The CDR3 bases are TGTGCCAGCAGCCTAGCGGGGGGGCCCTTTGAGCAGTTCTTC. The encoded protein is CASSLAGGPFEQFF.

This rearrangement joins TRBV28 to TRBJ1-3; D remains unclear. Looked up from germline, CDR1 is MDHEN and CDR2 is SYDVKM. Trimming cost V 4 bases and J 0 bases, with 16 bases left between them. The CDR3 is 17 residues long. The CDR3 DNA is TGTGCCAGCAGTTCTTGGGCCGAGGGCGGCTCTGGAAACACCATATATTTT. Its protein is CASSSWAEGGSGNTIYF.

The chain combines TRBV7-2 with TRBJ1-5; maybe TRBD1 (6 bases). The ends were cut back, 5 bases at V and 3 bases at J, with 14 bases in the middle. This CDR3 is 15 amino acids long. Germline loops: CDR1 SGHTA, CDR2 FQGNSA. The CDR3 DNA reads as TGTGCCAGCAGCACCCAGGACAGTGTCAATCAGCCCCAGCATTTT. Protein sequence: CASSTQDSVNQPQHF.

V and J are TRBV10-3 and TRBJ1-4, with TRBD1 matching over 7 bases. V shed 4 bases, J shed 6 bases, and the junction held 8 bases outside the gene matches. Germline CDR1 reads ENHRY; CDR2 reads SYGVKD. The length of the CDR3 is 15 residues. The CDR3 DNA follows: TGTGCCATCAGTGGCGCGCCAGGGGGTTATGAAAAACTGTTTTTT. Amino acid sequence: CAISGAPGGYEKLFF.